The rows below give T cell receptor beta chains drawn from one sample of a study of blood T cell repertoires in COVID-19. The repertoire was sequenced with immunoSEQ multiplex PCR; TCRdb's copy has only in-frame clones and lacks some. The sample lists a few hundred thousand clones, more than 75% occurring once. The material sequenced was peripheral blood. These receptors all stem from a middle-aged man who had recovered from COVID-19. CDR3s leave out the opening cysteine and the closing phenylalanine or tryptophan. Some rows mark clone size as missing; the rest say once, few, many or name a class of expanded clone.

TRBV18 | NA | ASSPPYAGVNTEAF
TRBV2 | NA | ASKIGPLFPQY
TRBV2 | NA | ASRDRDSSGNQPQH
TRBV19 | once | ASSTFSRGIYTGELF
TRBV7-3 | NA | ASSFGGSSYNEQF
TRBV9 | NA | ASSAVTSTDTQY
TRBV14 | NA | ASSYYGTSSYNEQF
TRBV7-8 | NA | ASSRQTGGDGYT
TRBV5-6 | NA | ASSLGVNTEAF
TRBV30 | NA | AWNLIRGNNEQF
TRBV15 | NA | ATSRGGTETQY
TRBV25-1 | NA | ASSEFGGIGYT
TRBV10-2 | once | ASSERPISEQY
TRBV18 | NA | ASSNKQGTTEAF
TRBV10-1 | NA | ASKGAGAGELF
TRBV27 | NA | ASSSRTGIGLLF
TRBV7-2 | NA | ASSPMTGQNEKLF
TRBV10-3 | once | ATKMTDTQY
TRBV7-2 | NA | ASRLAGTEFGYT
TRBV18 | NA | ASSPRGQGGSGNTIY
TRBV9 | NA | ASSRSPSGTGATTEAF
TRBV15 | NA | ATSTTNRGSRNTIY
TRBV21-1 | NA | ASPTHRTGGTFWTGYEQY
TRBV28 | NA | ASSPLGSGSRNEQF
TRBV19 | NA | ASSIDGARTAEAF
TRBV5-1 | NA | ASSKTTGMNTEAF
TRBV19 | NA | ASSRFGQNTEAF
TRBV5-1 | once | ASSRGQGGYNEQF
TRBV6-2/TRBV6-3 | NA | ASSLRGSSYNEQF
TRBV12-3/TRBV12-4 | NA | ASSLADFAEAF
TRBV7-2 | NA | ASSLHLTANTGELF
TRBV27 | NA | ASRPDRGRRMNTEAF
TRBV6-6 | NA | ASMAGGRAEQF
TRBV7-2 | NA | ASSPGTYQETQY
TRBV18 | once | ASSPVYFSDTQY
TRBV6-6 | NA | ASSLAGGVQEQF
TRBV19 | NA | ASRLGLAGSDEQF